One and the same sample provided the 5 T cell receptor beta chains below, sequenced in a study of blood T cell repertoires in COVID-19. Measured with immunoSEQ multiplex PCR; TCRdb has only the in-frame clones, and not every one. The sample carries approximately 140,000 clones, 88% recorded once. Sequencing input: PBMCs or T cells enriched from blood (not recorded which). Receptor source: a woman aged 25 to 39 with acute COVID-19.

The gene calls are TRBV5-1 and TRBJ1-4; possible D gene TRBD1, 6 bases. Germline V gene lookup returns CDR1 SGHRS and CDR2 YFSETQ. The CDR3 covers 14 residues. The germline V and J ends were trimmed by 2 bases and 8 bases, with 13 bases remaining between them. The CDR3 coding sequence is TGCGCCAGCAGCTTAAGTTCAGGGGAGGAAAAACTGTTTTTT. Translated, it gives CASSLSSGEEKLFF.

For the CDR3, the DNA is TGTGCCAGCCGGGAGGGTAACACCGGGGAGCTGTTTTTT. It translates to CASREGNTGELFF. V is TRBV19 and J is TRBJ2-2, with 8 positions matching TRBD2. The J segment lost 2 bases and the V segment lost 9 bases, leaving 2 bases of the junction unmatched. The V gene's germline CDR1 is LNHDA and CDR2 SQIVND (reference sequence). The CDR3 sequence is 13 residues long.

The V call is TRBV30, the J call TRBJ2-5; 11 bases match TRBD2. Germline CDR1 reads GTSNPN; CDR2 reads SVGIG (reference sequence). With 3 bases clipped from V and 3 bases from J, the junction kept 6 bases outside the gene matches. This CDR3 is 15 amino acids long. The CDR3: CAWRTSGTYEETQYF. Here the CDR3 DNA reads TGTGCCTGGAGGACTAGCGGGACATATGAAGAGACCCAGTACTTC.

The chain uses TRBV4-1 and TRBJ2-1, with 7 bases aligning to TRBD1. V gave up 1 base and J gave up 0 bases; unmatched junction bases: 18. CDR1 is MGHRA, CDR2 YSYEKL, per germline. This CDR3 is built from 21 residues. The CDR3 DNA reads as TGCGCCAGCAGCCAAGCCCCGGGACAGCCTGGACCGATGTACTCCTACAATGAGCAGTTCTTC. Translating it yields CASSQAPGQPGPMYSYNEQFF.

The chain links TRBV28 to TRBJ1-1; no firm D call. CDR3 length: 18 residues. Germline CDR1 and CDR2: MDHEN and SYDVKM. The V gene lost 2 bases and the J gene lost 2 bases, with 21 bases spanning the gap. The CDR3 region has the DNA TGTGCCAGCAGTTTAGGGTCCCTGGCGGGCAGGTTCAACACTGAAGCTTTCTTT. Amino acid sequence: CASSLGSLAGRFNTEAFF.